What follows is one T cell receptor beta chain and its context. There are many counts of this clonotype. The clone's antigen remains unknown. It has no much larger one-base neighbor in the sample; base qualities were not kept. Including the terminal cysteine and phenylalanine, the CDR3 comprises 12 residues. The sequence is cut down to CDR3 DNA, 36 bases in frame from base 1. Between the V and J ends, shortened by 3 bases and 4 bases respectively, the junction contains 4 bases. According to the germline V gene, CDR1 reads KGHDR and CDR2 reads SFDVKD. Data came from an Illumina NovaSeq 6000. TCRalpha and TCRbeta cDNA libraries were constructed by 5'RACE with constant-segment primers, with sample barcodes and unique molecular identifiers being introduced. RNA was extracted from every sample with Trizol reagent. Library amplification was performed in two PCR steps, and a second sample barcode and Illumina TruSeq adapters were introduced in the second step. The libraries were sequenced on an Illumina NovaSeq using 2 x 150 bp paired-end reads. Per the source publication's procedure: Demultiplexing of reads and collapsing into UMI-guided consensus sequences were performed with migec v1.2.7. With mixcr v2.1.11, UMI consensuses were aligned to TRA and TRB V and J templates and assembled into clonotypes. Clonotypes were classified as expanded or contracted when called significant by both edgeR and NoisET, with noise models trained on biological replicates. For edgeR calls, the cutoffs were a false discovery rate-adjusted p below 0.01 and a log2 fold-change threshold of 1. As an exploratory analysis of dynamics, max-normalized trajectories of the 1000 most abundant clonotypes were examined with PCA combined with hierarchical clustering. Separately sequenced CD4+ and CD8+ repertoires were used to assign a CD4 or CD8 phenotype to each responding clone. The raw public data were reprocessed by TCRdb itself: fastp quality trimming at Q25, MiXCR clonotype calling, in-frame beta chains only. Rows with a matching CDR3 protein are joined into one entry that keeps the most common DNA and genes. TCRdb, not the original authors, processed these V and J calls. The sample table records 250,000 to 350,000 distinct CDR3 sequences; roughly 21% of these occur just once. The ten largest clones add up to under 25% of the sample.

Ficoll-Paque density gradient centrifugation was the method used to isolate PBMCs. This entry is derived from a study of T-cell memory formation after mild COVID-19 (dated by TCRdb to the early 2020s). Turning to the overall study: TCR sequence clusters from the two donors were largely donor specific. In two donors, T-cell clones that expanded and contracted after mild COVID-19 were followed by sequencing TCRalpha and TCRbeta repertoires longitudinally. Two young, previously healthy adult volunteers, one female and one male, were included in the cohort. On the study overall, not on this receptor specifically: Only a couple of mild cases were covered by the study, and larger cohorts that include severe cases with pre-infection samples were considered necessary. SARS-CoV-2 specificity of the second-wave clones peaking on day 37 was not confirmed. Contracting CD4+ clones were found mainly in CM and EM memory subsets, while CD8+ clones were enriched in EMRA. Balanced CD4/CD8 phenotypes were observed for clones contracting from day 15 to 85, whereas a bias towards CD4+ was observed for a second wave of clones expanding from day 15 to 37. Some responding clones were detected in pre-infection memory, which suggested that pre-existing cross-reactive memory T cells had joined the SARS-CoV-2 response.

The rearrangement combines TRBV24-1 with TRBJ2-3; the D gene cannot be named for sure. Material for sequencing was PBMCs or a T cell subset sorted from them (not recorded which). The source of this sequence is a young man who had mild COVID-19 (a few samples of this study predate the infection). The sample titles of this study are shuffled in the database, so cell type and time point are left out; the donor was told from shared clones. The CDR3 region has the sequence CATSDLSDTQYF. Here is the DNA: TGTGCCACCAGTGATCTGTCAGATACGCAGTATTTT.